This entry describes one TCR beta chain. This entry is derived from a study of T cell responses to AZD1222 COVID-19 vaccine. Sequencing was performed with immunoSEQ multiplex PCR; in TCRdb, only in-frame clones are kept and a portion is missing. In the table there are about 160,000 clones, roughly 94% of which are singletons. V lost 7 bases to trimming and J lost 2 bases, with 12 bases between them. The CDR3 sequence is 14 residues long. CDR1 is SEHNR and CDR2 is FQNEAQ in the germline V gene (reference sequence). Sequenced material: peripheral blood, taken on day 0 of MenACWY control vaccination. The clonotype was recovered from an adult in good health. The J gene is TRBJ1-3, the V gene TRBV7-9; D unresolved. This CDR3 is CASTPGVAGNTIYF. CDR3 DNA sequence: TGTGCCAGCACCCCCGGGGTCGCTGGAAACACCATATATTTT.